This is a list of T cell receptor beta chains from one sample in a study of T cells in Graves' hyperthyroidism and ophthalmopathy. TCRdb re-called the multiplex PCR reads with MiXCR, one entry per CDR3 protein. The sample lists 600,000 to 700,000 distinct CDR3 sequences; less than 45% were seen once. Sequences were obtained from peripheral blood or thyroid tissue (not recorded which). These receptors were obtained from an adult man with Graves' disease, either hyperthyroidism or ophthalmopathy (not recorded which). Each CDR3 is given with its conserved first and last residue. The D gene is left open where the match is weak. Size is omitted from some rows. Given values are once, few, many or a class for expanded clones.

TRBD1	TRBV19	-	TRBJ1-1	TGTGCCAGTAGTAGGGACAGGGGATATGGTGAAGCTTTCTTT	CASSRDRGYGEAFF
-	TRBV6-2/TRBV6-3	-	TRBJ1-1	TGTGCCAGCAGTTACTCAGGGGGGGATAACACTGAAGCTTTCTTT	CASSYSGGDNTEAFF
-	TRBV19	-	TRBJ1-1	TGTGCCAGTAGTATCGATCTGGGGGCAAGCACTGAAGCTTTCTTT	CASSIDLGASTEAFF
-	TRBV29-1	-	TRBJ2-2	TGCAGCGCTCAACGGGGCAAGACCGGGGAGCTGTTTTTT	CSAQRGKTGELFF
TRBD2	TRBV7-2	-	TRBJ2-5	TGTGCCAGCACCCCGGGAGGATGGGAGACCCAGTACTTC	CASTPGGWETQYF
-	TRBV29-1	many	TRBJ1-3	TGCAGCGTTGGAACAAGCTCTGGAAACACCATATATTTT	CSVGTSSGNTIYF
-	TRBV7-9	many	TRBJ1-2	TGTGCCAGCAGCTTAGCGGCCGGGAACTATGGCTACACCTTC	CASSLAAGNYGYTF
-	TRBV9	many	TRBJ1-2	TGTGCCAGCAGCGCCGGACAGACCTATGGCTACACCTTC	CASSAGQTYGYTF
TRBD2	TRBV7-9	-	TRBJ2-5	TGTACCAGCAGCTTTGGGACTAGCGGCCTACAAGAGACCCAGTACTTC	CTSSFGTSGLQETQYF
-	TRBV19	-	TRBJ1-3	TGTGCCAGTAATCCTACCGCGGGTGCTGGAAACACCATATATTTT	CASNPTAGAGNTIYF
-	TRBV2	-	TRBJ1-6	TGTGCCAGCAGAGCGACGGGGAGCTCCTATAATTCACCCCTCCACTTT	CASRATGSSYNSPLHF
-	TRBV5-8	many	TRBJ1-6	TGTGCCAGCAGCTTGATCCAGTATAATTCACCCCTCCACTTT	CASSLIQYNSPLHF
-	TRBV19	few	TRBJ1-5	TGTGCCAGTAGTATACAGGGATCGAGCAATCAGCCCCAGCATTTT	CASSIQGSSNQPQHF
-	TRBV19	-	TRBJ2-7	TGTGCCAGTAGTAGGTCCCCCGGGAACTACGAGCAGTACTTC	CASSRSPGNYEQYF
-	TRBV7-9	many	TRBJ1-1	TGTGCCAGCAGCCCTCGTAGCAGCGAAGCTTTCTTT	CASSPRSSEAFF
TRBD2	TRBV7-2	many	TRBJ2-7	TGTGCCAGCAGCCGACTAGCGGGAAACCACGAGCAGTACTTC	CASSRLAGNHEQYF
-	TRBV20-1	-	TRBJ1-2	TGCAGTGCTAGGCCCACCCAAACAGGGTTCTATGGCTACACCTTC	CSARPTQTGFYGYTF
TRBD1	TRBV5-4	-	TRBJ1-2	TGTGCCAGCAGCGCAGGGGACAGCGTATATGAATATGGCTACACCTTC	CASSAGDSVYEYGYTF
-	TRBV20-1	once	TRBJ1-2	TGCAGTGCAGGACAGAATTTCTATGGCTACACCTTC	CSAGQNFYGYTF
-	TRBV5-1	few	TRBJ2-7	TGCGCCAGCAACCGGGACACGACCTACGAGCAGTACTTC	CASNRDTTYEQYF
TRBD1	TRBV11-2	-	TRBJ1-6	TGTGCCAGCAGCTTTGAGGGAGGGGACAGCGGAAATTCACCCCTCCACTTT	CASSFEGGDSGNSPLHF
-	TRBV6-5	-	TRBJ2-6	TGTGCCAGCAGAGGGGACGGGGCCAACGTCCTGACTTTC	CASRGDGANVLTF
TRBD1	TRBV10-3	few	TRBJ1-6	TGTGCCAGCAGCTGGACAGGGGGTTCACCCCTCCACTTT	CASSWTGGSPLHF
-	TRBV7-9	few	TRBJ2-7	TGTGCCAGCAGTCCAACGGCGTACGCCTACGAGCAGTACTTC	CASSPTAYAYEQYF
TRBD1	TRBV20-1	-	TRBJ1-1	TGCAGTGCTAGTCCCACCAAAACCCGGGACAGGGGTAACACTGAAGCTTTCTTT	CSASPTKTRDRGNTEAFF
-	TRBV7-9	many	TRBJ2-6	TGTGCCAGCAGCTTGCTGGGGCAGGGACCTCTGGGGGCCAACGTCCTGACTTTC	CASSLLGQGPLGANVLTF
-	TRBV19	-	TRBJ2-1	TGTGCCAGTAGAGTGGGGCCTACCAATGAGCAGTTCTTC	CASRVGPTNEQFF
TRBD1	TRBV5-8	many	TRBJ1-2	TGTGCCAGCAGCTTCGAACAGGGGTTTAACTATGGCTACACCTTC	CASSFEQGFNYGYTF
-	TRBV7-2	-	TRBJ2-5	TGTGCCAGCAGCTTAGGCAGGGGAGGGATGGAGACCCAGTACTTC	CASSLGRGGMETQYF
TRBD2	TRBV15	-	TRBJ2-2	TGTGCCACCAGCAGAGTGCGGGGGATGGGGGAGCTGTTTTTT	CATSRVRGMGELFF
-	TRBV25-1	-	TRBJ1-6	TGTGCCAGCAGTGAATATGGCACAGGCGGGCTTAATTCACCCCTCCACTTT	CASSEYGTGGLNSPLHF
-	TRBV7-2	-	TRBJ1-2	TGTGCCAGCAGCTTAATGGGACGGGATGGCTACACCTTC	CASSLMGRDGYTF
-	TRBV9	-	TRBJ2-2	TGTGCCAGCAGCCCCTTTGTAGCCTGGGCCGGGGAGCTGTTTTTT	CASSPFVAWAGELFF
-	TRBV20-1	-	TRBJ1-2	TGCAGTGCTAGAGATAAGTTACTCTATGGCTACACCTTC	CSARDKLLYGYTF
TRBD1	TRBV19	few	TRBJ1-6	TGTGCCAGTAGCCGGGACAGGGGAGTTGGTACTTCACCCCTCCACTTT	CASSRDRGVGTSPLHF
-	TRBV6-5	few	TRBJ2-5	TGTGCCAGCAGTTACGTCCGCGGTTGGGAGACCCAGTACTTC	CASSYVRGWETQYF
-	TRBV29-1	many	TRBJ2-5	TGCAGCGTTGATAAGGGCGAGACCCAGTACTTC	CSVDKGETQYF